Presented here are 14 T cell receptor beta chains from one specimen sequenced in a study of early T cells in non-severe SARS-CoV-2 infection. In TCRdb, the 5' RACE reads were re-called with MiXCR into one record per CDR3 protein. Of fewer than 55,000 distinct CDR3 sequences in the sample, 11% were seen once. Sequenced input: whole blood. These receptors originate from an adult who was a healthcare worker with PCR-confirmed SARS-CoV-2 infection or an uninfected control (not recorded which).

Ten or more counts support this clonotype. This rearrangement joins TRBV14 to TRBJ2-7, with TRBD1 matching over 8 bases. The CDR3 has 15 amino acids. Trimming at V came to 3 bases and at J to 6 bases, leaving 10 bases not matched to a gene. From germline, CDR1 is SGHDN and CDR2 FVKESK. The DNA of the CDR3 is TGTGCCAGCAGCCAGTTCGACAGGGGAATAAGCGAGCAGTACTTC. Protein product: CASSQFDRGISEQYF.

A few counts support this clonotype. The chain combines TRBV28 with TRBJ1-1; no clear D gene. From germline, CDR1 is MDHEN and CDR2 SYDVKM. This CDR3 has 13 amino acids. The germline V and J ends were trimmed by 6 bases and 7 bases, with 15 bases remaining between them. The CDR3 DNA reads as TGTGCCAGCAGGGTCGCAGTTATTGGTGAAGCTTTCTTT. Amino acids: CASRVAVIGEAFF.

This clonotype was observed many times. The CDR3 reads CASSQDIILGDTQYF. The CDR3 DNA reads as TGCGCCAGCAGCCAAGATATAATATTAGGGGATACGCAGTATTTT. The chain uses TRBV4-3 and TRBJ2-3; unclear D gene. Germline CDR1 reads LGHNA; CDR2 reads YSLEER. V was clipped by 0 bases and J by 6 bases, with 13 bases between them. This CDR3 is 15 amino acids long.

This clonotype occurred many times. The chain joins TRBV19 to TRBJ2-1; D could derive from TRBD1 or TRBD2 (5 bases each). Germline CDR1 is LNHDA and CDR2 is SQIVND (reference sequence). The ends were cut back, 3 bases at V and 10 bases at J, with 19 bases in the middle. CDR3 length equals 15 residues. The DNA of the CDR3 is TGTGCCAGTAGTATTAGAGCGGCAGGGCCCACGGAGCAGTTCTTC. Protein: CASSIRAAGPTEQFF.

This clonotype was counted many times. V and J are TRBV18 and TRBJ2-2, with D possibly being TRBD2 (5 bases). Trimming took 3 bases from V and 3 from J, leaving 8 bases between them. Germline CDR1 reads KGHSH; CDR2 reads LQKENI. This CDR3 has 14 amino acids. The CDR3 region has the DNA TGTGCCAGCTCACCGAGAGCGGACACCGGGGAGCTGTTTTTT. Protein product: CASSPRADTGELFF.

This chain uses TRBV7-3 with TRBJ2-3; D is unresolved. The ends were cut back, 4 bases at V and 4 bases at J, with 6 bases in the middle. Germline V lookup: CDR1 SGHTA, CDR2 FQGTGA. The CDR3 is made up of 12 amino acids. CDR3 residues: CASSSSPDTQYF. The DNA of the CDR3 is TGTGCCAGCAGCTCGAGCCCAGATACGCAGTATTTT.

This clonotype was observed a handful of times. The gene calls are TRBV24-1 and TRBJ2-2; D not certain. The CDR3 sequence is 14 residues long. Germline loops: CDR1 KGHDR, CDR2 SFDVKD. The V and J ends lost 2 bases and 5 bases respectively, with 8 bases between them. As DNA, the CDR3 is TGTGCCACCAGTGATTATTCAAGGACCGGGGAGCTGTTTTTT. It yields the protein CATSDYSRTGELFF.

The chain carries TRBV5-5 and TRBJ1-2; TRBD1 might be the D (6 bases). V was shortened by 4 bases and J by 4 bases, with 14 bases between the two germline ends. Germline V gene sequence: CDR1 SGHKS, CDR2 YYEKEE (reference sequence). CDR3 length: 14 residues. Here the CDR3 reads CASSTSGTIYGYTF. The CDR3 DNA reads TGTGCCAGCAGCACATCCGGGACAATCTATGGCTACACCTTC.

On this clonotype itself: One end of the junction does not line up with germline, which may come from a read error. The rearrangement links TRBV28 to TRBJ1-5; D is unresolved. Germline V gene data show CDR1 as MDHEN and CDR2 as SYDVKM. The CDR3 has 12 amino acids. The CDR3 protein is CASSLAFQPRHF. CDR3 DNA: TGTGCCAGCAGTTTAGCGTTTCAGCCCCGGCATTTT. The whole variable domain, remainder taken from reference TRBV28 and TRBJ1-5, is DVKVTQSSRYLVKRTGEKVFLECVQDMDHENMFWYRQDPGLGLRLIYFSYDVKMKEKGDIPEGYSVSREKKERFSLILESASTNQTSMYLCASSLAFQPRHFGDGTRLSIL.

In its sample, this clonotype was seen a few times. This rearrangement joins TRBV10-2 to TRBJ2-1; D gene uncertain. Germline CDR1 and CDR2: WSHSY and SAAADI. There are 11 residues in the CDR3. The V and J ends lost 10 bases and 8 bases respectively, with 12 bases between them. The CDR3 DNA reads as TGCGCCACCGCGGAGCTGGATGAGCAGTTCTTC. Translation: CATAELDEQFF.

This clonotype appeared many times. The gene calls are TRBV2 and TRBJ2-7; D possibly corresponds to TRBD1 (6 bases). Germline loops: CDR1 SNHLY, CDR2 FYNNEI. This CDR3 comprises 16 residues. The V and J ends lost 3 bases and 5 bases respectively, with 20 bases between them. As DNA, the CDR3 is TGTGCCAGCAGTGAGGGCCCGGTAACAGGGCTTGACGAGCAGTACTTC. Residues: CASSEGPVTGLDEQYF.

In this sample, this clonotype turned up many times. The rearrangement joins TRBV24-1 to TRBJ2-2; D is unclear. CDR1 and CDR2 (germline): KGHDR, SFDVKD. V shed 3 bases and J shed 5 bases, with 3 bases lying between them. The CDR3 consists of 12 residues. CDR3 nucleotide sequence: TGTGCCACCAGTGATCGGACCGGGGAGCTGTTTTTT. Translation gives CATSDRTGELFF.

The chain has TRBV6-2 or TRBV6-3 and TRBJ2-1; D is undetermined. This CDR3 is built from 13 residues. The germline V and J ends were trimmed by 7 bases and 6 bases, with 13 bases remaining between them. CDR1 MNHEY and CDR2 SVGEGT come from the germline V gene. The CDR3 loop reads CASTKGQFNEQFF. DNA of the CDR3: TGTGCCAGCACTAAAGGTCAGTTCAATGAGCAGTTCTTC.

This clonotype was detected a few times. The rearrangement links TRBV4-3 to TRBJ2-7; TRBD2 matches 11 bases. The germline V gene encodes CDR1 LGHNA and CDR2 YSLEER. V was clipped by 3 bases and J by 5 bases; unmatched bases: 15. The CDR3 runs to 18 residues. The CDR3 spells CASSQTPPVAGGYHEQYF. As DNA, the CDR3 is TGCGCCAGCAGCCAGACCCCCCCCGTAGCGGGGGGGTATCACGAGCAGTACTTC.